Presented here are 13 T cell receptor beta chains from one specimen sequenced in a study of T cells in Graves' hyperthyroidism and ophthalmopathy. The investigators amplified TCR beta CDR3 regions from RNA transcripts. The HTBI primer set served for first-round RT-PCR of the TCR CDR3. TCRdb itself ran the multiplex PCR reads through MiXCR, one entry per CDR3 protein. The sample includes hundreds of thousands of distinct CDR3 sequences, around 16% of them seen just once. Sequences were obtained from blood. These receptors all stem from a woman aged 40 to 50 with Graves' ophthalmopathy.

The gene calls are TRBV25-1 and TRBJ2-5, with TRBD2 identical over 7 bases. There are 16 residues in the CDR3. CDR1 is MGHDK and CDR2 is SYGVNS in the germline V gene. The ends lost 3 bases at V and 2 bases at J; junction bases unmatched: 9. The CDR3 sequence: CASSDPKRDLQETQYF. The CDR3 nucleotides read TGTGCCAGCAGTGATCCCAAGCGGGATCTGCAAGAGACCCAGTACTTC. Based on the CDR3 plus reference TRBV25-1 and TRBJ2-5, the full variable domain is EADIYQTPRYLVIGTGKKITLECSQTMGHDKMYWYQQDPGMELHLIHYSYGVNSTEKGDLSSESTVSRIRTEHFPLTLESARPSHTSQYLCASSDPKRDLQETQYFGPGTRLLVL.

This clonotype was seen ten or more times. The chain joins TRBV7-3 to TRBJ2-2, with 9 nucleotides matching TRBD1. In germline, CDR1 is SGHTA, CDR2 FQGTGA. The CDR3 runs 16 residues. J gave up 5 bases and V 6 bases, and 10 bases lay outside the gene matches. CDR3 nucleotide sequence: TGTGCCAGCAGTCCCAGACCCGGGACAGGGACCGGGGAGCTGTTTTTT. Its protein product is CASSPRPGTGTGELFF. Together with reference TRBV7-3 and TRBJ2-2, the CDR3 gives the full variable domain: GAGVSQTPSNKVTEKGKYVELRCDPISGHTALYWYRQSLGQGPEFLIYFQGTGAADDSGLPNDRFFAVRPEGSVSTLKIQRTERGDSAVYLCASSPRPGTGTGELFFGEGSRLTVL.

The genes are TRBV20-1 and TRBJ2-7; tentatively, D is TRBD1 or TRBD2 (5 bases each). Germline V gives CDR1 DFQATT, CDR2 SNEGSKA (reference sequence). The CDR3 has 14 residues. V gave up 6 bases and J gave up 0 bases, with 15 bases separating them. CDR3 region: CSARDGSSSYEQYF. In DNA, the CDR3 is TGCAGTGCCCGGGACGGTTCCAGCTCCTACGAGCAGTACTTC.

Points on this clonotype: A much larger clone lies one base from this, so it may be a read error. The chain is built from TRBV3-1 and TRBJ2-1, with 7 bases matching TRBD1. The CDR3 loop spans 15 amino acids. Germline V lookup: CDR1 LGHDT, CDR2 YNNKEL (reference sequence). The CDR3 DNA reads as TGTGCCAGCAGCACCCGGACAGGTTCCCGCAATGAGCGGTTCTTC. Its protein is CASSTRTGSRNERFF.

This clonotype appeared a few times. V gene TRBV12-3 or TRBV12-4 combines with J gene TRBJ2-2; the match to TRBD2 covers 12 bases. This CDR3 contains 16 residues. V trimming: 6 bases; J trimming: 5 bases; junction bases outside the gene matches: 7. The CDR3, as DNA: TGTGCCAGCAGGACTAGCGGGAGTGTATTAACCGGGGAGCTGTTTTTT. Translating it yields CASRTSGSVLTGELFF.

Only one count was recorded for this clonotype. The V call is TRBV20-1, the J call TRBJ2-1, with TRBD2 matching over 14 bases. Per germline, CDR1 DFQATT and CDR2 SNEGSKA (reference sequence). The CDR3 contains 16 residues. Germline trimming cut 3 bases from V and 8 bases from J; bases unmatched to any gene: 9. The CDR3 protein is CSARDPGLAGADEQFF. The CDR3 DNA sequence: TGCAGTGCTAGGGACCCGGGACTAGCGGGGGCCGATGAGCAGTTCTTC.

This clonotype was detected a few times. This chain joins TRBV28 and TRBJ2-5, with D uncertain. This CDR3 has 13 amino acids. Trimming removed 1 base at V and 5 bases at J, with 8 bases between. In germline, CDR1 is MDHEN, CDR2 SYDVKM. The CDR3 is CASSLFQIETQYF. The CDR3 DNA reads as TGTGCCAGCAGTTTATTCCAAATCGAGACCCAGTACTTC.

The chain recombines TRBV7-2 with TRBJ2-5, with TRBD1 matching over 12 bases. Germline-derived CDR1 and CDR2 are SGHTA and FQGNSA. The length of the CDR3 is 18 residues. With 2 bases clipped from V and 4 bases from J, the junction kept 11 bases outside the gene matches. This CDR3 is CASSLYGTGGALGETQYF. CDR3 in DNA: TGTGCCAGCAGCTTATACGGGACAGGGGGCGCTTTGGGAGAGACCCAGTACTTC. The full variable domain, its missing parts supplied by reference TRBV7-2 and TRBJ2-5, is GAGVSQSPSNKVTEKGKDVELRCDPISGHTALYWYRQSLGQGLEFLIYFQGNSAPDKSGLPSDRFSAERTGGSVSTLTIQRTQQEDSAVYLCASSLYGTGGALGETQYFGPGTRLLVL.

A note on this clonotype: This clone may be a read error of a much larger clone one base away. The V call is TRBV28, the J call TRBJ2-6; 10 bases align to TRBD1. V shed 4 bases, J shed 2 bases, and the junction held 11 bases outside the gene matches. CDR1 and CDR2 from the germline V gene are MDHEN and SYDVKM. The CDR3 covers 19 residues. CDR3 DNA: TGTGCCAGCAGTTCCCTGACGGGACAGGGGACCGCTGGGGCCAACGTCCTGACTTTC. Its translation: CASSSLTGQGTAGANVLTF.

The V gene is TRBV20-1, the J gene TRBJ2-7, with D unresolved. V was pared by 3 bases and J by 6 bases, with 15 bases between. CDR3 size: 13 residues. Germline V lookup: CDR1 DFQATT, CDR2 SNEGSKA (reference sequence). The CDR3 is CSARGEVRVEQYF. The CDR3, as DNA: TGCAGTGCTAGGGGCGAGGTCCGGGTCGAGCAGTACTTC.

The gene calls are TRBV5-5 and TRBJ1-2; TRBD1 is a possible D gene (5 bases). Trimming took 3 bases from V and 7 from J, leaving 16 bases between them. The CDR3 loop spans 14 amino acids. The germline CDR1 and CDR2 sequences are SGHKS and YYEKEE (reference sequence). CDR3 protein: CASSSGGSASGYTF. The CDR3 bases are TGTGCCAGCAGCTCGGGGGGATCCGCGTCTGGCTACACCTTC.

This clonotype was counted at least ten times. V usage is TRBV28 and J usage is TRBJ2-3, with a tentative D call TRBD1 (6 bases). V lost 2 bases to trimming and J lost 4 bases, with 10 bases between them. This CDR3 is 14 amino acids long. The germline gives CDR1 MDHEN, CDR2 SYDVKM. The CDR3 reads CASSLGRGPDTQYF. The CDR3 DNA is TGTGCCAGCAGTTTAGGCAGGGGTCCAGATACGCAGTATTTT. Full variable domain (missing parts from reference TRBV28 and TRBJ2-3): DVKVTQSSRYLVKRTGEKVFLECVQDMDHENMFWYRQDPGLGLRLIYFSYDVKMKEKGDIPEGYSVSREKKERFSLILESASTNQTSMYLCASSLGRGPDTQYFGPGTRLTVL.

This chain connects TRBV4-1 to TRBJ2-1, with TRBD2 as a possible D gene (6 bases). The CDR3 is made up of 15 amino acids. Germline CDR1 and CDR2: MGHRA and YSYEKL. Trimming pared 4 bases from V and 7 bases from J, leaving 17 bases between. As DNA, the CDR3 is TGCGCCAGCAGCCCAACTGGGACTTACTCGAATGAGCAGTTCTTC. It encodes CASSPTGTYSNEQFF.